This T cell receptor beta chain was captured by sequencing in a study of OX40 agonist ivuxolimab in advanced cancers. Study overall: Administration of intravenous ivuxolimab to patients occurred every 2 weeks at 0.01 to 10 mg/kg. Broader study findings: Among the least clonally expanded were partial responders at 0.1-3.0 mg/kg. Both CD4+ and CD8+ T cell populations in blood had undergone clonal expansion by week 6 at 0.1 to 3.0 mg/kg.

At baseline, cycle 4 day 1, and cycle 7 day 1, blood was sampled. Method: immunoSEQ multiplex PCR; TCRdb's copy keeps in-frame clones and lacks some. The sample shows approximately 100,000 clones, about 91% of them seen only once. This clone has more than one count but fewer than ten. Its antigen is still unknown. The source was CD4+ or CD8+ T cells sorted from blood, collected in a trial of the OX40 agonist ivuxolimab. The origin of this receptor is an adult with an advanced solid tumor such as melanoma, head and neck, liver or kidney cancer.

The CDR3 region is CASSLSSDEQYF. As DNA, the CDR3 is TGCGCCAGCAGCTTGTCTTCGGATGAGCAGTACTTC. The chain joins TRBV5-1 to TRBJ2-7; D is unclear. Germline CDR1 reads SGHRS; CDR2 reads YFSETQ. CDR3 length: 12 amino acids. V lost 1 base to trimming and J lost 7 bases, with 9 bases between them.